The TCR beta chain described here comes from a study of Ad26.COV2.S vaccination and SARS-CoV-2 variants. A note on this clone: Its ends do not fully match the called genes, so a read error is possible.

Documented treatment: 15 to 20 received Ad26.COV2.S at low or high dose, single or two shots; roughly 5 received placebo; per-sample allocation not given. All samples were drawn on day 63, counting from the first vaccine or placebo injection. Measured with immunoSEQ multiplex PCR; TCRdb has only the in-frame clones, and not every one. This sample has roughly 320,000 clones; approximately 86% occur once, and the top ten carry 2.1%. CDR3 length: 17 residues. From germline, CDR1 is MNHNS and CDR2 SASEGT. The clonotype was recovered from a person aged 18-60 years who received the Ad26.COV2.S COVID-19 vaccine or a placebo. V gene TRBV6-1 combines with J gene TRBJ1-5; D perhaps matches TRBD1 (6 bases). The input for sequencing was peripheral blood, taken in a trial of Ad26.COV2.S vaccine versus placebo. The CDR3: CASSEAGGQTKNQPQHF. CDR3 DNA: TGTGCCAGCAGCGAAGCGGGTGGACAGACAAAGAATCAGCCCCAGCATTTT.